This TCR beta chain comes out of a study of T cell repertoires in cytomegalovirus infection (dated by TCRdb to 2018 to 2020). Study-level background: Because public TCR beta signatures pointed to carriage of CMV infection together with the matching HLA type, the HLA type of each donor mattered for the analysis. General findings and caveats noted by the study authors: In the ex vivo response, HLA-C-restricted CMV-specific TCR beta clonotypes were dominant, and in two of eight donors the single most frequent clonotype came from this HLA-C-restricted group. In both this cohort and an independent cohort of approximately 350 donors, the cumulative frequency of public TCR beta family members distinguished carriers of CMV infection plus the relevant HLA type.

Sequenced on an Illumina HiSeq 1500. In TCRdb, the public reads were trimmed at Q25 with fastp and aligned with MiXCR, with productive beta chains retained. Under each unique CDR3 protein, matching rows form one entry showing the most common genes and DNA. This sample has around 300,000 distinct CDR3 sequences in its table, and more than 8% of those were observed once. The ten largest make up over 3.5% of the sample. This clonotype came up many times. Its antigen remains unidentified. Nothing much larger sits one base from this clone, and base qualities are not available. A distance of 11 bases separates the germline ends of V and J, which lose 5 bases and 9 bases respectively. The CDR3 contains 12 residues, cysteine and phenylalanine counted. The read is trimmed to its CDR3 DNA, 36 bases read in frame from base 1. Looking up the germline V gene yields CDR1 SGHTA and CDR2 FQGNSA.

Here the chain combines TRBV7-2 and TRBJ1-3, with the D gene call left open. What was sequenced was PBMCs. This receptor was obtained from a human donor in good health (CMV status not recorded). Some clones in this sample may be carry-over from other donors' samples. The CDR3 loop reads CASSKPGGTIYF. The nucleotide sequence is TGTGCCAGCAGCAAACCGGGTGGCACCATATATTTT.